The 21 T cell receptor beta chains below all came from one sample that was sequenced in a study of cytomegalovirus exposure and HLA in healthy donors. The PCR made use of 60 Vbeta and 13 Jbeta primers. Profiling relied on immunoSEQ multiplex PCR, and the TCRdb table lists in-frame clones only, not all of them. The sample is made up of more than 95,000 clones, and the top ten hold 3.5% of it. Sequenced material: PBMCs. These receptors were taken from a man aged 35 to 55 in good health and CMV-seronegative.

The chain uses TRBV18 and TRBJ2-5, with D perhaps matching TRBD1 (6 bases). The V and J ends lost 2 bases and 4 bases respectively, with 11 bases between them. The germline CDR1 and CDR2 sequences are KGHSH and LQKENI. The length of the CDR3 is 14 residues. The CDR3, as DNA: TGTGCCAGCTCACCAACAGGGCAGGGAGAGACCCAGTACTTC. This translates into CASSPTGQGETQYF.

This chain uses TRBV6-5 with TRBJ1-1; tentatively, D is TRBD1 (5 bases). Germline V lookup: CDR1 MNHEY, CDR2 SVGAGI. The CDR3 has 13 amino acids. V lost 5 bases to trimming and J lost 1 base, with 8 bases between them. CDR3 bases: TGTGCCAGCAGTCACGGGGGGAACACTGAAGCTTTCTTT. It translates to CASSHGGNTEAFF.

V is TRBV18 and J is TRBJ1-2; D is undetermined. The CDR3 spans 15 residues. Germline loops: CDR1 KGHSH, CDR2 LQKENI. Trimming removed 0 bases at V and 0 bases at J, with 8 bases between. CDR3: CASSPPSVSNYGYTF. The CDR3 bases are TGTGCCAGCTCACCACCGAGTGTATCTAACTATGGCTACACCTTC.

The chain uses TRBV27 and TRBJ2-7, with 8 bases fitting TRBD2. Germline V gene data show CDR1 as MNHEY and CDR2 as SMNVEV (reference sequence). This CDR3 is 14 amino acids long. V shed 2 bases and J 3 bases; nucleotides not matched to a gene: 3. CDR3 in DNA: TGTGCCAGCAGTTTACGGGGGGGGAGCTACGAGCAGTACTTC. Its translation: CASSLRGGSYEQYF.

V and J are TRBV19 and TRBJ1-2, with 7 bases aligning to TRBD1. The CDR3 is 15 amino acids. Germline V gene data show CDR1 as LNHDA and CDR2 as SQIVND (reference sequence). The V gene end was trimmed by 7 bases and the J gene end by 2 bases; junction bases not matched to a gene: 10. In DNA form, the CDR3 reads TGTGCCAGTACCACAGGGGATCTGCTAAACTATGGCTACACCTTC. This translates into CASTTGDLLNYGYTF.

As regards this clone: The same CDR3 arises from other DNA sequences in this sample as well. The V call is TRBV30, the J call TRBJ2-2, with TRBD1 matching over 8 bases. Per germline, CDR1 GTSNPN and CDR2 SVGIG (reference sequence). This CDR3 has 15 amino acids. Unmatched junction bases numbered 9, after V lost 3 bases and J lost 6 bases. CDR3 in amino acids: CAWRRGTGRPGELFF. CDR3 nucleotides: TGTGCCTGGAGAAGGGGGACAGGACGTCCCGGGGAGCTGTTTTTT.

V is TRBV7-9 and J is TRBJ2-3; 7 bases fit TRBD1. V trimming: 4 bases; J trimming: 2 bases; junction bases outside the gene matches: 9. The germline gives CDR1 SEHNR, CDR2 FQNEAQ (reference sequence). The CDR3 covers 16 residues. The CDR3, as DNA: TGTGCCAGCAGCTGGACGTCGACAGGGATCACAGATACGCAGTATTTT. It translates to CASSWTSTGITDTQYF.

This rearrangement joins TRBV9 to TRBJ2-5; D is possibly TRBD2 (7 bases). V was shortened by 0 bases and J by 5 bases, with 26 bases between the two germline ends. Germline CDR1 reads SGDLS; CDR2 reads YYNGEE. This CDR3 has 19 residues. Here the CDR3 DNA reads TGTGCCAGCAGCGTAGACTGCAGGGGAGGTGAGCGGGGTGGGGAGACCCAGTACTTC. It codes for CASSVDCRGGERGGETQYF.

The J gene is TRBJ2-7, the V gene TRBV18, with TRBD2 matching over 7 bases. The CDR3 is made up of 15 amino acids. Germline CDR1 KGHSH, CDR2 LQKENI. Unmatched junction bases numbered 7, after V lost 5 bases and J lost 0 bases. The chain's CDR3 is CASSGGGSPSYEQYF. The DNA for the CDR3 is TGTGCCAGCTCAGGGGGGGGGTCGCCCTCCTACGAGCAGTACTTC.

The J gene is TRBJ1-1, the V gene TRBV5-4, with TRBD1 matching 8 bases. In germline, CDR1 is SGHNT, CDR2 YYREEE (reference sequence). After removal of 1 base from V and 5 bases from J, the junction contained 4 bases not matched to a gene. CDR3 length: 14 residues. CDR3 loop: CASSLQGARTEAFF. The DNA of the CDR3 is TGTGCCAGCAGCTTGCAGGGGGCACGGACTGAAGCTTTCTTT. Full variable domain (rest looked up from reference TRBV5-4 and TRBJ1-1): ETGVTQSPTHLIKTRGQQVTLRCSSQSGHNTVSWYQQALGQGPQFIFQYYREEENGRGNFPPRFSGLQFPNYSSELNVNALELDDSALYLCASSLQGARTEAFFGQGTRLTVV.

V usage is TRBV10-3 and J usage is TRBJ1-2; D gene uncertain. Trimming removed 8 bases from V and 4 bases from J, with 17 bases in between. Germline-derived CDR1 and CDR2 are ENHRY and SYGVKD. The CDR3 has 14 amino acids. The CDR3 coding sequence is TGTGCCATCGCGATAGGCCGAGGGAGCTATGGCTACACCTTC. Protein product: CAIAIGRGSYGYTF.

This chain joins TRBV29-1 and TRBJ1-1; a weak D match, TRBD1 (6 bases). This CDR3 has 12 residues. Trimming stripped 4 bases from V and 6 bases from J, with 12 bases between. Germline CDR1 SQVTM, CDR2 ANQGSEA. Here the CDR3 DNA reads TGCAGCGTTGCGCAGGGGCCCGCTGAAGCTTTCTTT. Residues: CSVAQGPAEAFF. Using reference TRBV29-1 and TRBJ1-1 for the parts outside the CDR3, the full variable domain is SAVISQKPSRDICQRGTSLTIQCQVDSQVTMMFWYRQQPGQSLTLIATANQGSEATYESGFVIDKFPISRPNLTFSTLTVSNMSPEDSSIYLCSVAQGPAEAFFGQGTRLTVV.

The chain couples TRBV7-6 to TRBJ2-1; D might be TRBD1 (8 bases). The CDR3 has 16 amino acids. Germline CDR1 reads SGHVS; CDR2 reads FNYEAQ. V was clipped by 1 base and J by 0 bases, with 10 bases between them. The CDR3 DNA is TGTGCCAGCAGCTTAGACAGGGGGGGCTCCTACAATGAGCAGTTCTTC. Its protein is CASSLDRGGSYNEQFF.

In the case of this clone: Other DNA sequences in this specimen translate into the identical CDR3. The rearrangement links TRBV7-2 to TRBJ2-2, with unresolved D. With 2 bases removed from V and 6 bases from J, the gap between germline ends came to 7 bases. The V gene's germline CDR1 is SGHTA and CDR2 FQGNSA. There are 13 residues in the CDR3. The CDR3: CASSLYVSGELFF. The CDR3 DNA follows: TGTGCCAGCAGCTTATATGTCTCCGGGGAGCTGTTTTTT.

This chain links TRBV9 with TRBJ2-5, with 7 bases that match TRBD2. V shed 0 bases and J 5 bases; nucleotides not matched to a gene: 7. The CDR3 is made up of 15 amino acids. Germline assignment: CDR1 SGDLS and CDR2 YYNGEE. The chain's CDR3 is CASSVVRGVRETQYF. As DNA, the CDR3 is TGTGCCAGCAGCGTAGTTCGGGGGGTGAGGGAGACCCAGTACTTC.

With regard to this clone: Other nucleotide sequences in the sample specify the same CDR3. The J gene is TRBJ2-1, the V gene TRBV4-2, with D possibly TRBD2 on 5 matching bases. V dropped 0 bases and J dropped 8 bases, with 23 bases sitting between them. The CDR3 is made up of 18 amino acids. CDR1 is LGHNA and CDR2 is YNFKEQ in the germline V gene. The CDR3 here is CASSQELGRGPREYEQFF. CDR3 sequence (DNA): TGTGCCAGCAGCCAAGAACTCGGGCGAGGGCCTAGAGAGTATGAGCAGTTCTTC.

A note on this clone: Distinct nucleotide sequences in the sample also encode this CDR3. The chain employs TRBV7-2 and TRBJ2-3, with 7 bases that match TRBD1. This CDR3 has 14 residues. Germline CDR1 SGHTA, CDR2 FQGNSA. Germline trimming cut 5 bases from V and 1 base from J; bases unmatched to any gene: 3. This CDR3 is CASSQGQGTDTQYF. CDR3 nucleotides: TGTGCCAGCAGCCAAGGACAGGGCACAGATACGCAGTATTTT.

This chain connects TRBV28 to TRBJ2-3, with TRBD1 identical over 8 bases. CDR1 and CDR2 (germline): MDHEN, SYDVKM. J gave up 1 base and V 5 bases, and 5 bases lay outside the gene matches. The CDR3 runs to 15 residues. The CDR3 spells CASSTDRGRTDTQYF. In DNA, the CDR3 is TGTGCCAGCAGTACAGACAGGGGACGCACAGATACGCAGTATTTT.

The rearrangement links TRBV5-1 to TRBJ1-1; D unresolved. V shed 4 bases and J shed 3 bases, with 16 bases lying between them. The CDR3 is 15 amino acids. The germline V gene encodes CDR1 SGHRS and CDR2 YFSETQ. CDR3 residues: CASSPEGSSDTEAFF. CDR3 DNA: TGCGCCAGCAGCCCGGAAGGGAGTTCGGACACTGAAGCTTTCTTT.

This rearrangement joins TRBV27 to TRBJ2-5; TRBD1 aligns across 9 bases. CDR3 length: 14 residues. Germline assignment: CDR1 MNHEY and CDR2 SMNVEV (reference sequence). V shed 7 bases and J 5 bases; nucleotides not matched to a gene: 8. CDR3 sequence reads: CASKIQGAGETQYF. CDR3 nucleotides: TGTGCCAGCAAAATACAGGGGGCAGGGGAGACCCAGTACTTC.

CDR3 residues: CATYSGANVLTF. The CDR3 DNA follows: TGTGCCACCTACTCTGGGGCCAACGTCCTGACTTTC. The V gene is TRBV28, the J gene TRBJ2-6; D remains ambiguous. Germline CDR1 MDHEN, CDR2 SYDVKM. This CDR3 comprises 12 residues. The V end was cut by 10 bases, the J end by 0 bases, with 4 bases between.